A single sample is the source of the 25 T cell receptor beta chains below, sequenced in a study of glioma-infiltrating T cells. TCR alpha and beta CDR3 regions were amplified from RNA using iRepertoire nested multiplex PCR. MiXCR, applied by TCRdb to the multiplex PCR reads, yields one record per CDR3 protein. The data contain approximately 400,000 distinct CDR3 sequences, roughly 41% of them singletons. Material for sequencing was glioma tissue, nonneoplastic brain tissue, or PBMCs (not recorded which). The receptors originated from a human donor with low-grade glioma or glioblastoma, undergoing nonglioma brain surgery, or in good health (not recorded which).

J is TRBJ2-7 and V is TRBV29-1, with D tentatively TRBD1 or TRBD2 (5 bases each). This CDR3 is built from 14 residues. Trimming left V 4 bases short and J 2 bases short, with 15 bases between. CDR1 and CDR2 (germline): SQVTM, ANQGSEA. The CDR3 region has the DNA TGCAGCGTTGGAATCGGGACGATTACCTACGAGCAGTACTTC. Translation: CSVGIGTITYEQYF.

This clonotype was observed many times. The V gene is TRBV6-2 or TRBV6-3, the J gene TRBJ2-2, with D maybe TRBD2 (5 bases). Germline loops: CDR1 MNHEY, CDR2 SVGEGT. The CDR3 is 15 amino acids. Trimming shortened V by 4 bases and J by 5 bases, and 14 bases separated the two germline ends. The CDR3 spells CASSFSSGGTGELFF. CDR3 DNA sequence: TGTGCCAGCAGTTTTTCGAGCGGCGGTACCGGGGAGCTGTTTTTT.

Comment on this clonotype: Given a much more abundant clone one base away, this may be a read error. The gene calls are TRBV7-9 and TRBJ2-1; D gene ambiguous. Trimming removed 5 bases at V and 3 bases at J, with 17 bases between. There are 16 residues in the CDR3. The germline V gene has CDR1 SEHNR and CDR2 FQNEAQ (reference sequence). The CDR3 reads CASSTAGFGDYNEQFF. The DNA for the CDR3 is TGTGCCAGCAGCACAGCTGGGTTCGGAGACTACAATGAGCAGTTCTTC. The full variable domain, in which reference TRBV7-9 and TRBJ2-1 provide the parts outside the CDR3, is DTGVSQNPRHKITKRGQNVTFRCDPISEHNRLYWYRQTLGQGPEFLTYFQNEAQLEKSRLLSDRFSAERPKGSFSTLEIQRTEQGDSAMYLCASSTAGFGDYNEQFFGPGTRLTVL.

This clonotype was counted only a few times. The rearrangement joins TRBV7-2 to TRBJ2-1; the match to TRBD2 covers 9 bases. CDR1 and CDR2 (germline): SGHTA, FQGNSA. CDR3 length: 15 residues. Trimming took 4 bases from V and 8 from J; bases not matched to a gene: 9. CDR3 bases: TGTGCCAGCAGCTATAGCGGGAGTATGTCGTATGAGCAGTTCTTC. Its protein product is CASSYSGSMSYEQFF.

This clonotype was detected many times. The rearrangement joins TRBV29-1 to TRBJ1-2; D not resolved. The V end lost 4 bases, the J end lost 8 bases, and 14 bases lay between the germline ends. In germline, CDR1 is SQVTM, CDR2 ANQGSEA. CDR3 length equals 12 residues. The DNA for the CDR3 is TGCAGCGTTGGCTTAGTCCGGGGAGGCTACACCTTC. It translates to CSVGLVRGGYTF.

The rearrangement joins TRBV24-1 to TRBJ1-5; D might be TRBD1 (5 bases). The CDR3 consists of 16 residues. Germline loops: CDR1 KGHDR, CDR2 SFDVKD. Trimming took 3 bases from V and 6 from J, leaving 17 bases between them. The CDR3 sequence: CATSDNDSADRQPQHF. The DNA of the CDR3 is TGTGCCACCAGTGATAATGACAGTGCCGATCGTCAGCCCCAGCATTTT.

This clonotype was recorded at least ten times. The gene calls are TRBV28 and TRBJ2-4, with D possibly TRBD1 on 5 matching bases. The germline gives CDR1 MDHEN, CDR2 SYDVKM. Trimming cost V 3 bases and J 7 bases, with 7 bases left between them. CDR3 length equals 12 residues. The CDR3 sequence is CASSFRANIQYF. DNA for the CDR3: TGTGCCAGCAGTTTCAGGGCTAACATTCAGTACTTC. Together with reference TRBV28 and TRBJ2-4, the CDR3 gives the full variable domain: DVKVTQSSRYLVKRTGEKVFLECVQDMDHENMFWYRQDPGLGLRLIYFSYDVKMKEKGDIPEGYSVSREKKERFSLILESASTNQTSMYLCASSFRANIQYFGAGTRLSVL.

This clonotype was detected once. This may stem from a read error, because a much larger clone lies one nucleotide away. No conserved phenylalanine or tryptophan ends this CDR3, so it is likely a read error. The chain has TRBV4-2 and TRBJ1-2; D is unclear. Germline V lookup: CDR1 LGHNA, CDR2 YNFKEQ. The CDR3 is 15 residues long. Trimming removed 4 bases from V and 1 base from J, with 13 bases in between. CDR3 sequence: CASSPDGTRNYGYTL. CDR3 nucleotides: TGTGCCAGCAGCCCCGACGGCACCCGTAACTATGGCTACACCTTA.

This clonotype was counted between two and nine times. This chain connects TRBV2 to TRBJ2-1; D remains ambiguous. Germline CDR1 is SNHLY and CDR2 is FYNNEI. The CDR3 is 14 residues long. V was trimmed by 4 bases and J by 0 bases, leaving 7 bases between them. The CDR3 DNA reads as TGTGCCAGCAGTGTTGGCAGCTCCTACAATGAGCAGTTCTTC. Amino acids: CASSVGSSYNEQFF.

This clonotype was detected many times. The chain couples TRBV27 to TRBJ2-1; possibly TRBD1 for D (6 bases). Trimming stripped 7 bases from V and 11 bases from J, with 18 bases between. The germline V gene has CDR1 MNHEY and CDR2 SMNVEV (reference sequence). This CDR3 has 13 residues. CDR3 protein: CASTQGFRDKQFF. CDR3 DNA sequence: TGTGCCAGCACCCAGGGGTTTCGGGATAAGCAGTTCTTC.

The rearrangement links TRBV7-2 to TRBJ2-3; weak D call: TRBD1 (5 bases). Germline CDR1 and CDR2: SGHTA and FQGNSA. The CDR3 spans 15 residues. Trimming shortened V by 3 bases and J by 0 bases, and 10 bases separated the two germline ends. The CDR3 is CASSLKRGSTDTQYF. The DNA for the CDR3 is TGTGCCAGCAGCTTGAAAAGGGGTAGCACAGATACGCAGTATTTT.

With respect to this clonotype: A read error may be the cause here, since a much bigger clone is one base away. V is TRBV6-2 or TRBV6-3 and J is TRBJ2-7; 12 positions match TRBD2. The germline V gene encodes CDR1 MNHEY and CDR2 SVGEGT. The CDR3 consists of 16 residues. V lost 7 bases and J lost 7; bases outside the gene matches: 14. This CDR3 reads CASTPTSGRLPREQYF. In DNA, the CDR3 is TGTGCCAGCACACCGACTAGCGGGAGACTTCCACGGGAGCAGTACTTC.

The V gene is TRBV14, the J gene TRBJ2-5; perhaps TRBD2 as D (5 bases). V gave up 3 bases and J gave up 1 base, with 15 bases separating them. The germline gives CDR1 SGHDN, CDR2 FVKESK. CDR3 length: 16 amino acids. The CDR3 reads CASSHLPGLGQETQYF. DNA for the CDR3: TGTGCCAGCAGCCACCTCCCAGGACTCGGCCAAGAGACCCAGTACTTC.

V gene TRBV28 combines with J gene TRBJ2-7, with 10 bases identical to TRBD2. CDR1 is MDHEN and CDR2 is SYDVKM in the germline V gene. The CDR3 sequence is 14 residues long. V lost 7 bases, J lost 4 bases, and 7 bases stayed unmatched. CDR3 loop: CASTVAGGIYEQYF. CDR3 in DNA: TGTGCCAGCACCGTAGCGGGAGGAATATACGAGCAGTACTTC.

The genes are TRBV28 and TRBJ1-2; D may be TRBD1 (6 bases). Germline CDR1 is MDHEN and CDR2 is SYDVKM. V was cut by 5 bases and J by 4 bases, with 11 bases left in between. The CDR3 consists of 13 residues. The CDR3 DNA follows: TGTGCCAGCAGTCCCCACAGGGTCTATGGCTACACCTTC. This translates into CASSPHRVYGYTF.

In the case of this clonotype: The junction shows a germline mismatch at one end, possibly a read error. This chain joins TRBV12-3 or TRBV12-4 and TRBJ1-2; no definite D call. CDR3 size: 14 residues. The CDR3, as DNA: TGTGCCATCAGTGCCAGGTCCCGGAACTATGGCTACACCTTC. Translation gives CAISARSRNYGYTF.

In its sample, this clonotype was seen a few times. The rearrangement uses TRBV20-1 and TRBJ2-3, with D uncertain. Germline values: CDR1 DFQATT, CDR2 SNEGSKA (reference sequence). V shed 0 bases and J shed 8 bases, with 12 bases lying between them. The CDR3 extends over 13 amino acids. In DNA form, the CDR3 reads TGCAGTGCTAGAGATCTACTATCATTTACGCAGTATTTT. The encoded protein is CSARDLLSFTQYF.

At least ten counts were recorded for this clonotype. This chain uses TRBV28 with TRBJ2-5; D uncertain. The CDR3 spans 13 residues. Germline CDR1 is MDHEN and CDR2 is SYDVKM. V lost 3 bases to trimming and J lost 5 bases, with 10 bases between them. This CDR3 reads CASSFLERETQYF. CDR3 DNA sequence: TGTGCCAGCAGTTTCCTTGAACGGGAGACCCAGTACTTC.

The CDR3 DNA sequence: TGTGCCAGCAGTTTAATTACGTTCTCGGGAACCGGGGAGCTGTTTTTT. It specifies CASSLITFSGTGELFF. The chain recombines TRBV27 with TRBJ2-2; perhaps TRBD2 as D (5 bases). CDR3 length: 16 residues. Trimming left V 2 bases short and J 5 bases short, with 15 bases between. In germline, CDR1 is MNHEY, CDR2 SMNVEV (reference sequence).

The chain joins TRBV18 to TRBJ2-7; 7 nucleotides agree with TRBD1. CDR1 KGHSH and CDR2 LQKENI come from the germline V gene. This CDR3 contains 14 residues. After removal of 3 bases from V and 2 bases from J, the junction contained 4 bases not matched to a gene. DNA for the CDR3: TGTGCCAGCTCACCTAGGGACAGCCCCTACGAGCAGTACTTC. The encoded protein is CASSPRDSPYEQYF.

This clonotype has a count of ten or more. This rearrangement joins TRBV20-1 to TRBJ1-5, with D tentatively TRBD1 (5 bases). This CDR3 is built from 14 residues. CDR1 is DFQATT, CDR2 SNEGSKA, per germline (reference sequence). V was clipped by 3 bases and J by 7 bases, with 16 bases between them. CDR3 coding DNA: TGCAGTGCTAGCGAAATGGTCAGGGCACAGCCCCAGCATTTT. Translating gives CSASEMVRAQPQHF.

This rearrangement joins TRBV29-1 to TRBJ1-2, with 8 bases that match TRBD1. V shed 3 bases, J shed 4 bases, and the junction held 13 bases outside the gene matches. The CDR3 sequence is 16 residues long. CDR1 and CDR2 from the germline V gene are SQVTM and ANQGSEA. CDR3 nucleotide sequence: TGCAGCGTTGACTTTCCGGCGACAGGGGACGTCTATGGCTACACCTTC. It is translated as CSVDFPATGDVYGYTF.

This clonotype was seen only a few times. The chain uses TRBV20-1 and TRBJ2-1; 8 nucleotides agree with TRBD2. CDR1 and CDR2 (germline): DFQATT, SNEGSKA (reference sequence). CDR3 length: 14 residues. V dropped 7 bases and J dropped 4; count of bases not matched to a gene: 9. The CDR3 nucleotides read TGCAGTGGGAGAGCGGGAGACTATTACAATGAGCAGTTCTTC. Translating gives CSGRAGDYYNEQFF.

This clonotype was counted between two and nine times. The rearrangement joins TRBV5-1 to TRBJ2-2, with TRBD1 identical over 8 bases. The ends lost 2 bases at V and 1 base at J; junction bases unmatched: 4. From germline, CDR1 is SGHRS and CDR2 YFSETQ. This CDR3 is 16 amino acids long. The CDR3 loop is CASSFGQGMNTGELFF. CDR3 coding DNA: TGCGCCAGCAGCTTTGGACAGGGTATGAACACCGGGGAGCTGTTTTTT.

There are many counts of this clonotype. The V gene is TRBV6-1, the J gene TRBJ2-7, with a weak D call TRBD1 (5 bases). Germline V lookup: CDR1 MNHNS, CDR2 SASEGT. This CDR3 contains 15 residues. V dropped 5 bases and J dropped 6 bases, with 20 bases sitting between them. This CDR3 is CASSFGQGAPSEQYF. CDR3 bases: TGTGCCAGCAGTTTTGGACAAGGGGCGCCCTCCGAGCAGTACTTC.